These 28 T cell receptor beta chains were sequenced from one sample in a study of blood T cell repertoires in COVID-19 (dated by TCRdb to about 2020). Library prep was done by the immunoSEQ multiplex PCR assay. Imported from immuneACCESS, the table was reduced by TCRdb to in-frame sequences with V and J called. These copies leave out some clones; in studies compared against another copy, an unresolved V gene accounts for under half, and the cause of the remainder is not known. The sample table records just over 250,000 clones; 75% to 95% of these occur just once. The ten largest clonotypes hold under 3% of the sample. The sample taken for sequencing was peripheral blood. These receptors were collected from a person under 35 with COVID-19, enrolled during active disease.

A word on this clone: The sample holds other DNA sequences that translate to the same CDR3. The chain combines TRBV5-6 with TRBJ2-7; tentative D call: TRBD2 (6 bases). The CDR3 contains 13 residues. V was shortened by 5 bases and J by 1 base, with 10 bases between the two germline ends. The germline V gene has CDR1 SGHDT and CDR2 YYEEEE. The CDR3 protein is CASSLASSYEQYF. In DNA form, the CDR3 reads TGTGCCAGCAGTCTAGCGAGTTCCTACGAGCAGTACTTC.

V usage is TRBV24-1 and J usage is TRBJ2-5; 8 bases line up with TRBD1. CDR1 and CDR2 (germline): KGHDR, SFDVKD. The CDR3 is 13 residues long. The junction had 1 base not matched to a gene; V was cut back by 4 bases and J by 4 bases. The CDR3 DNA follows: TGTGCCACCAGTGAGGGACAGGTAGAGACCCAGTACTTC. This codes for CATSEGQVETQYF.

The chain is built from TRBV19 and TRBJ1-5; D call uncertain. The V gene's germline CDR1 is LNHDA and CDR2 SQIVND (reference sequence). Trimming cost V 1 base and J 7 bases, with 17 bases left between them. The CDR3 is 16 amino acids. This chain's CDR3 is CASSIGTGSLGQPQHF. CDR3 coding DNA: TGTGCCAGTAGTATAGGAACGGGGTCTTTAGGCCAGCCCCAGCATTTT.

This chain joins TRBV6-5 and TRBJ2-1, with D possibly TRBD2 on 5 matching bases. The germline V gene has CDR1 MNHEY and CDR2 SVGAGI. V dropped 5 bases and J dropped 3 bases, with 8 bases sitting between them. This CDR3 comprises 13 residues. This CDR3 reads CASSRGLYNEQFF. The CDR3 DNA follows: TGTGCCAGCAGTAGAGGACTCTACAATGAGCAGTTCTTC.

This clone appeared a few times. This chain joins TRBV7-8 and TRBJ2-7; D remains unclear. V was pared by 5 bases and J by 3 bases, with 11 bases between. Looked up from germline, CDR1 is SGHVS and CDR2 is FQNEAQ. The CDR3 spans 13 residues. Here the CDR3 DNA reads TGTGCCAGCAGCCGTGCTTCGGTCTACGAGCAGTACTTC. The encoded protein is CASSRASVYEQYF.

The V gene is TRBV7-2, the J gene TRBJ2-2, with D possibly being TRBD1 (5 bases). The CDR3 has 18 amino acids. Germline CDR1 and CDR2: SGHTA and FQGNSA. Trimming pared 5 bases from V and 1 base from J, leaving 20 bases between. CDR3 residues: CASSHHTLQGQNTGELFF. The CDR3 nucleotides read TGTGCCAGCAGCCACCATACCCTTCAGGGTCAGAACACCGGGGAGCTGTTTTTT.

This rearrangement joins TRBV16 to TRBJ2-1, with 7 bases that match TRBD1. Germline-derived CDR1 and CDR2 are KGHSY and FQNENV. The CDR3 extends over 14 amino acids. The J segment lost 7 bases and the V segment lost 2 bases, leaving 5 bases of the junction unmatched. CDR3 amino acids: CASSQHPQGNEQFF. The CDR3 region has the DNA TGTGCCAGCAGCCAACATCCACAGGGGAATGAGCAGTTCTTC.

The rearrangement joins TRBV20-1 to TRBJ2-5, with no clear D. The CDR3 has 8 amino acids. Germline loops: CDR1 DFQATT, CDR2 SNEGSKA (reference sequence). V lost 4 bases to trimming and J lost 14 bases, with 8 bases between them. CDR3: CSANDTYF. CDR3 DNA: TGCAGTGCTAATGACACTTACTTC.

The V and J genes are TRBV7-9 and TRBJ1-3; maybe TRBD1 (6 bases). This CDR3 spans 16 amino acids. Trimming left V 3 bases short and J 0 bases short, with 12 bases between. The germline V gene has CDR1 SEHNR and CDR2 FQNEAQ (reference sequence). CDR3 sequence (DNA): TGTGCCAGCAGCTTCAGGGGCTCCGGCTCTGGAAACACCATATATTTT. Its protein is CASSFRGSGSGNTIYF.

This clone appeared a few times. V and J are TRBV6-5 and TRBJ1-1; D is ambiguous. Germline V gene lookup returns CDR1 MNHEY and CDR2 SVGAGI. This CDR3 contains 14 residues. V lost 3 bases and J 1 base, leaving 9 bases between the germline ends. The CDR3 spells CASSYGSQNTEAFF. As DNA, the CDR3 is TGTGCCAGCAGTTATGGCTCGCAGAACACTGAAGCTTTCTTT.

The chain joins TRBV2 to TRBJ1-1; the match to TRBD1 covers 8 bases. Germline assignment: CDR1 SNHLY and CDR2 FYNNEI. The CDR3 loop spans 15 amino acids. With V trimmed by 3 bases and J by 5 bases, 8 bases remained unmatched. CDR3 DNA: TGTGCCAGCAGTGAGTGGGGCAGGGGGCGAACTGAAGCTTTCTTT. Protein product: CASSEWGRGRTEAFF.

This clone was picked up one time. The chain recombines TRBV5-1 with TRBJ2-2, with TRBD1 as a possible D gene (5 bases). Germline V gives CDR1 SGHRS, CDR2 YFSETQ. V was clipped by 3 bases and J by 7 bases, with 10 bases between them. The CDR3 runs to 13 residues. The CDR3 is CASSSEGDGELFF. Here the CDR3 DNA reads TGCGCCAGCAGCTCGGAAGGGGACGGGGAGCTGTTTTTT.

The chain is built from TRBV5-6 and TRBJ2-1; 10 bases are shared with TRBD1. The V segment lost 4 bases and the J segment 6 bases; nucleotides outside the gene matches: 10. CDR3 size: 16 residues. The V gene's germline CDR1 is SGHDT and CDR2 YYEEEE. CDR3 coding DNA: TGTGCCAGCAGCCGTACCGGGACAGGGGACCCCAATGAGCAGTTCTTC. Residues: CASSRTGTGDPNEQFF. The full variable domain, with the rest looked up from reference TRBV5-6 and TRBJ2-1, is DAGVTQSPTHLIKTRGQQVTLRCSPKSGHDTVSWYQQALGQGPQFIFQYYEEEERQRGNFPDRFSGHQFPNYSSELNVNALLLGDSALYLCASSRTGTGDPNEQFFGPGTRLTVL.

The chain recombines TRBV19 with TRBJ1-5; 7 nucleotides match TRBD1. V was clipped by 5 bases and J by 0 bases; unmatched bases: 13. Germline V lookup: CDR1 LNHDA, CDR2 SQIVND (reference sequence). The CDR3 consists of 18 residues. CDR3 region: CASSHRDSWLDSNQPQHF. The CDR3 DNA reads TGTGCCAGTAGTCACCGGGACAGTTGGCTCGATAGCAATCAGCCCCAGCATTTT.

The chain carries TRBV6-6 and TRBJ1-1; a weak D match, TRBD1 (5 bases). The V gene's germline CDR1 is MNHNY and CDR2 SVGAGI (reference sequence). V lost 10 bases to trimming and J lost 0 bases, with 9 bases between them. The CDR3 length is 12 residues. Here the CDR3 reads CATRGMNTEAFF. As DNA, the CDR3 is TGTGCCACCCGGGGGATGAACACTGAAGCTTTCTTT.

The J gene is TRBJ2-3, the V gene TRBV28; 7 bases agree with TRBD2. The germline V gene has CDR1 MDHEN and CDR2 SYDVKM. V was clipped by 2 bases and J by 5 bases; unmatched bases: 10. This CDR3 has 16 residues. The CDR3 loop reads CASSLIPSSGQDTQYF. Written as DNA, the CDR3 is TGTGCCAGCAGTTTAATACCATCTAGCGGCCAAGATACGCAGTATTTT.

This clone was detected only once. The CDR3 spells CASSSEQGAGQPQHF. In DNA, the CDR3 is TGTGCCAGCAGCTCTGAACAGGGGGCAGGTCAGCCCCAGCATTTT. J is TRBJ1-5 and V is TRBV7-6; TRBD1 matches 9 bases. The junction had 7 bases not matched to a gene; V was cut back by 4 bases and J by 6 bases. The CDR3 consists of 15 residues. Germline loops: CDR1 SGHVS, CDR2 FNYEAQ.

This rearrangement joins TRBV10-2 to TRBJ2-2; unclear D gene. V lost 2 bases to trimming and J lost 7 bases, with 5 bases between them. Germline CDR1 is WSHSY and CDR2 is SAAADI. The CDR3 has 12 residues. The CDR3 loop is CASSEGGGELFF. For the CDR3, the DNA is TGCGCCAGCAGTGAGGGCGGCGGGGAGCTGTTTTTT.

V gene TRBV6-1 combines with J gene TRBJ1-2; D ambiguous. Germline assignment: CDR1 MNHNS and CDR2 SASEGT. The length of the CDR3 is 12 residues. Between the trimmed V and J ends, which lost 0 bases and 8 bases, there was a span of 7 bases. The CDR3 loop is CASSEARPGYTF. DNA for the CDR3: TGTGCCAGCAGTGAAGCGCGCCCCGGCTACACCTTC.

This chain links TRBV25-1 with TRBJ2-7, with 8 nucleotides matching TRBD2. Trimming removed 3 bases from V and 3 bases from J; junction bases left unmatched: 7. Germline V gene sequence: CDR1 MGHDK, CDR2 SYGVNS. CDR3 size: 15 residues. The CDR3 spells CASSEGLGGGYEQYF. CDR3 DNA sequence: TGTGCCAGCAGTGAGGGACTAGGAGGAGGCTACGAGCAGTACTTC.

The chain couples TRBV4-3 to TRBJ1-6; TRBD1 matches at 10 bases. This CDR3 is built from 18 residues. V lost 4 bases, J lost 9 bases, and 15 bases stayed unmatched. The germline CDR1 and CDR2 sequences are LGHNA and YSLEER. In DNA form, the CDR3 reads TGCGCCAGCAGCCGCCTGGTAGGGACAGGGGACCGCGGTTCACCCCTCCACTTT. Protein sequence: CASSRLVGTGDRGSPLHF.

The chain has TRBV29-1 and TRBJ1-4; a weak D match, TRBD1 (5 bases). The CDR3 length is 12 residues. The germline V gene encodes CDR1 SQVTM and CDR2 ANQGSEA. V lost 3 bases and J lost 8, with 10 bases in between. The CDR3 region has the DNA TGCAGCGTTGAGCAGGGCGGAGAAAAACTGTTTTTT. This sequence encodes CSVEQGGEKLFF.

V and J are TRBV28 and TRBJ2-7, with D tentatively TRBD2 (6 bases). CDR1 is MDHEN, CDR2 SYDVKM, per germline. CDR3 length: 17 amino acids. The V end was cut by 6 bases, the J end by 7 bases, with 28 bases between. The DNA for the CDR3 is TGTGCCAGCAGCCCACGAGGGACTGGAGGGCCGGGTCTGGAGCAGTACTTC. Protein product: CASSPRGTGGPGLEQYF.

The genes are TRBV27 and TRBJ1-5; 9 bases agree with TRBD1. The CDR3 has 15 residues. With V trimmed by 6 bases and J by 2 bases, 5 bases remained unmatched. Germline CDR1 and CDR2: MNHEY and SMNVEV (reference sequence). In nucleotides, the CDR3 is TGTGCCAGCAGCCAGGACAGGGGTGGCAATCAGCCCCAGCATTTT. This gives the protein CASSQDRGGNQPQHF.

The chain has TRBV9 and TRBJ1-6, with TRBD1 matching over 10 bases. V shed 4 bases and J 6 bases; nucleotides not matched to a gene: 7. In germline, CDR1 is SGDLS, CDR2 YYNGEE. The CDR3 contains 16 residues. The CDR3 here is CASSPTTGGSNSPLHF. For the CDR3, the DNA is TGTGCCAGCAGCCCAACGACAGGGGGCAGTAATTCACCCCTCCACTTT.

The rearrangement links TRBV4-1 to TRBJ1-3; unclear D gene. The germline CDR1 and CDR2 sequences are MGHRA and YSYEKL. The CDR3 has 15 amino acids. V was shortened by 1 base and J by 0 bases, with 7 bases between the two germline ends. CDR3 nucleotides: TGCGCCAGCAGCCAAGTTTGGAGCTCTGGAAACACCATATATTTT. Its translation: CASSQVWSSGNTIYF.

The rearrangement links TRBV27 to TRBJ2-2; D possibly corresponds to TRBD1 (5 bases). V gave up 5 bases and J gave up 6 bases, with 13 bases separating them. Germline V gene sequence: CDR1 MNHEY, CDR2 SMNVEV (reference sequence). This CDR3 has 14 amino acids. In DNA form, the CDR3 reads TGTGCCAGCAGTAACCAGGGTGTCCCCGGGGAGCTGTTTTTT. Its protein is CASSNQGVPGELFF.

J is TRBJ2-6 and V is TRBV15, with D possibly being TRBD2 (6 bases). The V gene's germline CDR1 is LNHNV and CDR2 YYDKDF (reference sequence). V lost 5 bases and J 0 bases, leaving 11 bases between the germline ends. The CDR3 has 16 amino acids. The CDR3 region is CATSRDFTSGANVLTF. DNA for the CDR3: TGTGCCACCAGCCGGGACTTTACCTCTGGGGCCAACGTCCTGACTTTC.